The clone carrying this TCR beta chain was observed a handful of times. The antigen is not known. The treatment is: approximately 11-day PBMC culture with coronavirus spike peptide pools or control peptides (ViraFEST assay). Gathering of the CD4+ T cells, from the unexposed donor, took place before the COVID-19 pandemic (2011-2018). This specimen belongs to a study of vaccination and CD4 T cells after COVID-19. The overall study: In the convalescent cohort, there were six males and four females, two of them Hispanic. Cultures serving as controls received a peptide pool (CEFX or HIV-1 Nef) or no peptide.

Cultured CD4+ T cell DNA was sequenced using the Oncomine TCR Beta short-read assay. CD4+ T cells were cultured, and genomic DNA was extracted from them. A single record per CDR3 protein comes from TCRdb applying MiXCR to the PCR reads. This sample has around 10,000 distinct CDR3 sequences, with roughly a third found just once. The sequence was obtained from a human donor in good health. The sequenced material came from CD4+ T cells from blood, cultured in vitro.

CDR3: CASSRMTDWDSPLHF. CDR3 DNA sequence: TGTGCCAGCAGCCGAATGACAGATTGGGATTCACCCCTCCACTTT. The chain carries TRBV7-2 and TRBJ1-6; possible D gene TRBD1, 5 bases. The V end lost 5 bases, the J end lost 8 bases, and 16 bases lay between the germline ends. In germline, CDR1 is SGHTA, CDR2 FQGNSA. The CDR3 has 15 residues. Full variable domain (outside the CDR3, taken from reference TRBV7-2 and TRBJ1-6): GAGVSQSPSNKVTEKGKDVELRCDPISGHTALYWYRQSLGQGLEFLIYFQGNSAPDKSGLPSDRFSAERTGGSVSTLTIQRTQQEDSAVYLCASSRMTDWDSPLHFGNGTRLTVT.